This record looks at one TCR beta chain sequence and its context. Other nucleotide sequences in the sample specify the same CDR3. Produced via immunoSEQ multiplex PCR; TCRdb's table is partial and in-frame only. The data contain approximately 2.3 million clones, roughly 93% of them singletons. The data are from a study of shared clonotypes between healthy human individuals. CDR1 SGHVS and CDR2 FQNEAQ come from the germline V gene. This CDR3 is 14 amino acids long. V was shortened by 1 base and J by 2 bases, with 8 bases between the two germline ends. The sample comprised naive CD4+ T cells from PBMCs. Subset in this sample: CD45RA+ positively selected. The chain couples TRBV7-8 to TRBJ1-1; D is undetermined. This sequence was found in a man aged 18-30 years in good health. Some clones in this sample may be carry-over from other donors' samples. CDR3 protein: CASSLVSGNTEAFF. The CDR3 nucleotides are TGTGCCAGCAGCTTAGTCTCGGGAAACACTGAAGCTTTCTTT.